One sample yielded the 17 T cell receptor beta chains listed below, sequenced in a study of T-cell memory formation after mild COVID-19. TCRdb re-analysed the 5' RACE reads in MiXCR, keeping a single row per CDR3 protein. The sample has 35,000 to 50,000 distinct CDR3 sequences, roughly 9.8% seen once. Sequencing was carried out using PBMCs or a T cell subset sorted from them (not recorded which). These receptors originate from an adult woman who had mild COVID-19 (a few samples of this study predate the infection). Cell type and time point are not known.

The chain has TRBV4-3 and TRBJ1-6; D is unresolved. Deletions cut 4 bases from V and 5 bases from J, with 12 bases between. Germline V lookup: CDR1 LGHNA, CDR2 YSLEER. The CDR3 length is 15 residues. The CDR3 DNA follows: TGCGCCAGCAGCCGCGAGGAAGGAAATAATTCACCCCTCCACTTT. Protein product: CASSREEGNNSPLHF.

This clonotype was seen a few times. This chain joins TRBV5-1 and TRBJ1-2; D gene uncertain. Germline loops: CDR1 SGHRS, CDR2 YFSETQ. The CDR3 spans 14 residues. V was cut by 0 bases and J by 1 base, with 7 bases left in between. The chain's CDR3 is CASSLGRLNYGYTF. Written as DNA, the CDR3 is TGCGCCAGCAGCTTGGGACGACTTAACTATGGCTACACCTTC.

The V call is TRBV5-6, the J call TRBJ1-5; unclear D gene. The CDR3 spans 12 residues. Trimming took 1 base from V and 6 from J, leaving 5 bases between them. Germline V CDR1 and CDR2: SGHDT, YYEEEE. The CDR3 region has the DNA TGTGCCAGCAGCTTGAGGCTTCAGCCCCAGCATTTT. Its protein is CASSLRLQPQHF.

This clonotype showed up just a few times. V and J are TRBV5-1 and TRBJ1-4, with D perhaps matching TRBD1 (5 bases). Trimming took 2 bases from V and 5 from J, leaving 13 bases between them. The CDR3 has 15 amino acids. Germline values: CDR1 SGHRS, CDR2 YFSETQ. CDR3 nucleotide sequence: TGCGCCAGCAGCTTATCAAGGGGCGGAAATGAAAAACTGTTTTTT. It encodes CASSLSRGGNEKLFF.

A remark on this clonotype: The junction shows a germline mismatch at one end, possibly a read error. The chain uses TRBV5-5 and TRBJ1-6, with TRBD1 identical over 8 bases. Germline-derived CDR1 and CDR2 are SGHKS and YYEKEE (reference sequence). This CDR3 has 16 residues. The CDR3 is CASSLRQGISNSPHHF. CDR3 bases: TGTGCCAGCAGCTTGAGACAGGGGATAAGTAATTCACCCCACCACTTT.

This clonotype was recorded many times. The chain recombines TRBV4-1 with TRBJ2-1; D remains unclear. Trimming left V 0 bases short and J 7 bases short, with 13 bases between. The CDR3 runs to 15 residues. Germline CDR1 reads MGHRA; CDR2 reads YSYEKL. As DNA, the CDR3 is TGCGCCAGCAGCCAAGAACCCGGGCCTCCGAATGAGCAGTTCTTC. The encoded protein is CASSQEPGPPNEQFF.

The V and J genes are TRBV7-2 and TRBJ2-3; D may be TRBD2 (5 bases). Germline V gene data show CDR1 as SGHTA and CDR2 as FQGNSA. The CDR3 has 16 residues. V was pared by 7 bases and J by 1 base, with 18 bases between. The CDR3 coding sequence is TGTGCCAGCAAAGCAATGGCAGTCGGGGGCACAGATACGCAGTATTTT. Translated: CASKAMAVGGTDTQYF.

V and J are TRBV6-2 or TRBV6-3 and TRBJ1-1; D unresolved. CDR1 MNHEY and CDR2 SVGEGT come from the germline V gene. This CDR3 region has 15 residues. V was trimmed by 3 bases and J by 1 base, leaving 12 bases between them. As DNA, the CDR3 is TGTGCCAGCAGTTATGGTCGTGGGGAGAACACTGAAGCTTTCTTT. Encoded protein: CASSYGRGENTEAFF.

This clonotype was detected only a few times. V is TRBV6-1 and J is TRBJ1-5; no clear D. Germline values: CDR1 MNHNS, CDR2 SASEGT. The CDR3 has 16 amino acids. Trimming stripped 2 bases from V and 2 bases from J, with 13 bases between. CDR3: CASSERGVVRNQPQHF. The DNA of the CDR3 is TGTGCCAGCAGTGAACGTGGGGTTGTGCGCAATCAGCCCCAGCATTTT.

This clonotype was detected a few times. The chain links TRBV29-1 to TRBJ1-1; D gene ambiguous. CDR3 length: 11 amino acids. V lost 4 bases to trimming and J lost 1 base, with 4 bases between them. Germline V gene sequence: CDR1 SQVTM, CDR2 ANQGSEA. The CDR3 is CSVVGNTEAFF. CDR3 in DNA: TGCAGCGTTGTGGGGAACACTGAAGCTTTCTTT.

This clonotype was seen more than once but under ten times. The rearrangement uses TRBV19 and TRBJ2-1; 8 bases agree with TRBD1. V lost 4 bases to trimming and J lost 8 bases; unmatched junction nucleotides: 7. Germline CDR1 reads LNHDA; CDR2 reads SQIVND (reference sequence). This CDR3 spans 14 amino acids. This chain's CDR3 is CASSRFGQGYEQFF. The CDR3 nucleotides are TGTGCCAGTAGTAGGTTTGGACAGGGTTATGAGCAGTTCTTC.

By sample fraction, this clonotype is medium-sized. The gene calls are TRBV6-1 and TRBJ1-1; weak D call: TRBD1 (5 bases). Trimming stripped 4 bases from V and 5 bases from J, with 17 bases between. This CDR3 comprises 15 residues. Germline lookup yields CDR1 MNHNS and CDR2 SASEGT. The CDR3 DNA reads as TGTGCCAGCAGTGGGGCAGGGTTAGGATGGACTGAAGCTTTCTTT. Translating it yields CASSGAGLGWTEAFF.

This sequence joins TRBV18 and TRBJ1-1; weak D call: TRBD1 (6 bases). The CDR3 loop spans 14 amino acids. V lost 3 bases and J lost 2, with 10 bases in between. Germline V gene sequence: CDR1 KGHSH, CDR2 LQKENI. The CDR3 protein is CASSPLGANTEAFF. The DNA of the CDR3 is TGTGCCAGCTCACCGTTGGGGGCAAACACTGAAGCTTTCTTT. Based on the CDR3 plus reference TRBV18 and TRBJ1-1, the full variable domain is NAGVMQNPRHLVRRRGQEARLRCSPMKGHSHVYWYRQLPEEGLKFMVYLQKENIIDESGMPKERFSAEFPKEGPSILRIQQVVRGDSAAYFCASSPLGANTEAFFGQGTRLTVV.

There are many counts of this clonotype. This chain joins TRBV12-5 and TRBJ2-3; D gene unclear. Deletions cut 6 bases from V and 0 bases from J, with 7 bases between. The length of the CDR3 is 13 residues. The germline V gene encodes CDR1 LGHNT and CDR2 FRNRAP. The chain's CDR3 is CASGPGSTDTQYF. The CDR3 region has the DNA TGTGCTAGTGGCCCGGGTAGCACAGATACGCAGTATTTT.

In this sample, this clonotype turned up many times. The DNA of the CDR3 is TGCGCCAGCAGCCCCTTTGGGGGCATGGGGCAAGAGACCCAGTACTTC. Protein: CASSPFGGMGQETQYF. This chain links TRBV5-1 with TRBJ2-5, with D tentatively TRBD1 (6 bases). CDR3 length equals 16 residues. V lost 4 bases, J lost 2 bases, and 18 bases lay in between. Germline assignment: CDR1 SGHRS and CDR2 YFSETQ.

The chain is built from TRBV16 and TRBJ2-1; D gene ambiguous. V was pared by 3 bases and J by 1 base, with 22 bases between. Germline values: CDR1 KGHSY, CDR2 FQNENV. The CDR3 contains 19 residues. In DNA form, the CDR3 reads TGTGCCAGCAGCCACTATATGAGGTTAAGGAGTAGTTCCTACAATGAGCAGTTCTTC. Its protein is CASSHYMRLRSSSYNEQFF.

This clonotype appeared many times. This sequence joins TRBV20-1 and TRBJ2-2, with D perhaps matching TRBD2 (5 bases). CDR3 length: 18 amino acids. Germline loops: CDR1 DFQATT, CDR2 SNEGSKA (reference sequence). The V and J ends lost 2 bases and 3 bases respectively, with 22 bases between them. The CDR3 nucleotides read TGCAGTGCTAGAACTCCGCAGCCCCCTAGCTCCCACACCGGGGAGCTGTTTTTT. It encodes CSARTPQPPSSHTGELFF.